One sample yielded the 17 T cell receptor beta chains listed below, sequenced in a study of OX40 agonist ivuxolimab in advanced cancers. TCRdb's table, derived via immunoSEQ multiplex PCR, lists solely in-frame clones and lacks some. The sample holds roughly 58,000 clones, 65% to 80% seen once. Sample: CD4+ or CD8+ T cells sorted from blood, taken in a trial of the OX40 agonist ivuxolimab. All receptors derive from an adult with an advanced solid tumor such as melanoma, head and neck, liver or kidney cancer.

This clone was seen a single time. The chain links TRBV2 to TRBJ2-7, with D perhaps assigned TRBD1 or TRBD2 (5 bases each). Germline V gene lookup returns CDR1 SNHLY and CDR2 FYNNEI. The CDR3 totals 15 residues. V was pared by 6 bases and J by 3 bases, with 18 bases between. The CDR3 nucleotides are TGTGCCAGCAGCGACAAAGGGACGGTATTCTACGAGCAGTACTTC. The encoded protein is CASSDKGTVFYEQYF.

This chain links TRBV18 with TRBJ2-3, with D possibly called TRBD1 or TRBD2 (5 bases each). Germline loops: CDR1 KGHSH, CDR2 LQKENI. V lost 8 bases, J lost 6 bases, and 18 bases lay in between. The CDR3 has 14 residues. CDR3 sequence reads: CASREGRSGDTQYF. CDR3 nucleotides: TGTGCCAGCCGCGAGGGACGGAGCGGCGATACGCAGTATTTT.

This clone was seen at least ten times. Other DNA sequences within the sample encode an identical CDR3. This chain joins TRBV6-5 and TRBJ1-1; 9 bases match TRBD1. The V gene's germline CDR1 is MNHEY and CDR2 SVGAGI. The CDR3 totals 14 residues. With V trimmed by 6 bases and J by 0 bases, 2 bases remained unmatched. This CDR3 is CASRGQGMNTEAFF. In nucleotides, the CDR3 is TGTGCCAGCAGAGGACAGGGGATGAACACTGAAGCTTTCTTT.

This rearrangement joins TRBV30 to TRBJ2-1; maybe TRBD2 (6 bases). The germline V gene has CDR1 GTSNPN and CDR2 SVGIG (reference sequence). V shed 2 bases and J shed 4 bases, with 9 bases lying between them. This CDR3 is built from 13 residues. The CDR3 region has the DNA TGTGCCTGGAGTAGTAGCGGTTACAATGAGCAGTTCTTC. Translating it yields CAWSSSGYNEQFF. The whole variable domain, remainder taken from reference TRBV30 and TRBJ2-1, is SQTIHQWPATLVQPVGSPLSLECTVEGTSNPNLYWYRQAAGRGLQLLFYSVGIGQISSEVPQNLSASRPQDRQFILSSKKLLLSDSGFYLCAWSSSGYNEQFFGPGTRLTVL.

V gene TRBV6-5 combines with J gene TRBJ1-5; 9 bases are a match to TRBD1. This CDR3 has 15 amino acids. CDR1 is MNHEY and CDR2 is SVGAGI in the germline V gene. The V gene end was trimmed by 6 bases and the J gene end by 6 bases; junction bases not matched to a gene: 9. This CDR3 is CASSSGQGLGQPQHF. The CDR3 DNA is TGTGCCAGCAGCTCGGGACAGGGCTTAGGTCAGCCCCAGCATTTT.

This clone was observed once. The chain employs TRBV4-3 and TRBJ1-5; the match to TRBD1 covers 8 bases. The CDR3 contains 15 residues. With 0 bases clipped from V and 5 bases from J, the junction kept 3 bases outside the gene matches. Germline V gene lookup returns CDR1 LGHNA and CDR2 YSLEER. In DNA, the CDR3 is TGCGCCAGCAGCCAAGATCACAGGGGGTATCAGCCCCAGCATTTT. Amino acids: CASSQDHRGYQPQHF.

The chain is built from TRBV13 and TRBJ2-7; no definite D call. The CDR3 extends over 14 amino acids. The V gene lost 5 bases and the J gene lost 1 base, with 12 bases spanning the gap. Germline CDR1 PRHDT, CDR2 FYEKMQ (reference sequence). CDR3 amino acids: CASSSRQRSYEQYF. CDR3 in DNA: TGTGCCAGCAGCAGCCGACAACGATCCTACGAGCAGTACTTC.

Notes on this clone: A read error may account for a junction end that differs from germline. The CDR3: CASSPRFGAGLLF. In DNA, the CDR3 is TGTGCCAGCAGTCCGAGGTTTGGAGCGGGCTTGCTATTC. This chain connects TRBV27 to TRBJ1-2; D remains unclear. This CDR3 is 13 amino acids long. CDR1 and CDR2 (germline): MNHEY, SMNVEV (reference sequence).

This clone was found once. The V call is TRBV11-3, the J call TRBJ1-5; the D gene is possibly TRBD1 (6 bases). Trimming removed 3 bases from V and 2 bases from J, with 17 bases in between. The CDR3 consists of 17 residues. In germline, CDR1 is SGHNT, CDR2 YENEEA. The chain's CDR3 is CASSLSQWGGRNQPQHF. Written as DNA, the CDR3 is TGTGCCAGCAGCTTGAGCCAGTGGGGGGGCCGCAATCAGCCCCAGCATTTT.

The V and J genes are TRBV5-1 and TRBJ2-1; 8 bases are a match to TRBD2. Looked up from germline, CDR1 is SGHRS and CDR2 is YFSETQ. V dropped 0 bases and J dropped 6; count of bases not matched to a gene: 11. CDR3 length equals 17 residues. This CDR3 is CASSLDPSGGGINEQFF. For the CDR3, the DNA is TGCGCCAGCAGCTTGGATCCCTCGGGCGGGGGGATCAATGAGCAGTTCTTC.

This chain links TRBV2 with TRBJ1-2; the D gene is possibly TRBD1 (5 bases). Germline lookup yields CDR1 SNHLY and CDR2 FYNNEI. The CDR3 covers 13 residues. The V gene lost 6 bases and the J gene lost 2 bases, with 10 bases spanning the gap. The CDR3 DNA follows: TGTGCCAGCAGGGGGACTTTCAACTATGGCTACACCTTC. Amino acids: CASRGTFNYGYTF.

The CDR3 is CASSTLGDEQFF. DNA of the CDR3: TGTGCCAGCAGTACACTAGGCGATGAGCAGTTCTTC. The rearrangement uses TRBV6-6 and TRBJ2-1; a possible D gene is TRBD2 (5 bases). Germline-derived CDR1 and CDR2 are MNHNY and SVGAGI (reference sequence). The CDR3 extends over 12 amino acids. V lost 5 bases to trimming and J lost 8 bases, with 10 bases between them.

This chain uses TRBV7-8 with TRBJ1-6; a possible D gene is TRBD1 (5 bases). The CDR3 spans 15 residues. Trimming stripped 1 base from V and 8 bases from J, with 12 bases between. The V gene's germline CDR1 is SGHVS and CDR2 FQNEAQ. The chain's CDR3 is CASSLDYKGHSPLHF. The CDR3 DNA is TGTGCCAGCAGCTTAGATTATAAGGGGCATTCACCCCTCCACTTT.

The chain has TRBV10-2 and TRBJ2-7, with D possibly being TRBD2 (6 bases). This CDR3 is built from 16 residues. CDR1 is WSHSY and CDR2 is SAAADI in the germline V gene. V shed 7 bases and J shed 3 bases, with 22 bases lying between them. Written as DNA, the CDR3 is TGCGCCAGCACCCCCAGTTGGGCGGGATATAGCTACGAGCAGTACTTC. The encoded protein is CASTPSWAGYSYEQYF.

J is TRBJ1-3 and V is TRBV2; unclear D gene. V was pared by 3 bases and J by 0 bases, with 3 bases between. CDR3 size: 13 residues. Germline V gene sequence: CDR1 SNHLY, CDR2 FYNNEI. The CDR3 DNA follows: TGTGCCAGCAGTGAGGTCTCTGGAAACACCATATATTTT. Amino acids: CASSEVSGNTIYF.

The rearrangement uses TRBV5-4 and TRBJ1-2; D is uncertain. CDR3 length equals 12 residues. Germline CDR1 SGHNT, CDR2 YYREEE (reference sequence). With 4 bases removed from V and 4 bases from J, the gap between germline ends came to 8 bases. The CDR3 loop reads CASSLNAYGYTF. The CDR3 nucleotides are TGTGCCAGCAGCCTAAATGCCTATGGCTACACCTTC. The complete variable domain, with remaining parts taken from reference TRBV5-4 and TRBJ1-2, reads ETGVTQSPTHLIKTRGQQVTLRCSSQSGHNTVSWYQQALGQGPQFIFQYYREEENGRGNFPPRFSGLQFPNYSSELNVNALELDDSALYLCASSLNAYGYTFGSGTRLTVV.

The V gene is TRBV15, the J gene TRBJ2-7; D perhaps matches TRBD2 (5 bases). This CDR3 is built from 12 residues. V was trimmed by 0 bases and J by 7 bases, leaving 7 bases between them. The germline gives CDR1 LNHNV, CDR2 YYDKDF (reference sequence). The CDR3 bases are TGTGCCACCAGCAGAGATTCGGGGGAGCAGTACTTC. Amino acids: CATSRDSGEQYF. Supplemented by reference TRBV15 and TRBJ2-7, the full variable domain reads DAMVIQNPRYQVTQFGKPVTLSCSQTLNHNVMYWYQQKSSQAPKLLFHYYDKDFNNEADTPDNFQSRRPNTSFCFLDIRSPGLGDTAMYLCATSRDSGEQYFGPGTRLTVT.